This passage covers 25 T cell receptor beta chains from one sample sequenced in a study of CD8+ T cells in alopecia areata. Peripheral blood, together with lesional scalp punch biopsies, was collected from alopecia areata patients. It was cDNA, reverse transcribed from extracted RNA, that served as the sequencing template. Assay used: immunoSEQ multiplex PCR; TCRdb lists only in-frame clones, some missing. This sample has 9,000 to 13,000 clones, with roughly three fifths found just once. Sequences were derived from skin, sampled at week 0. These receptors came from a human donor with alopecia areata.

The CDR3 loop is CASSLDSRVGSYNEQFF. The CDR3 DNA sequence: TGTGCCAGCAGCTTAGATAGTCGGGTCGGCTCCTACAATGAGCAGTTCTTC. The chain combines TRBV13 with TRBJ2-1; D call uncertain. V shed 1 base and J shed 0 bases, with 13 bases lying between them. The germline V gene encodes CDR1 PRHDT and CDR2 FYEKMQ (reference sequence). This CDR3 has 17 amino acids.

This chain uses TRBV6-4 with TRBJ2-2, with 12 bases matching TRBD2. Per the germline V gene, CDR1 is MRHNA and CDR2 is SNTAGT. This CDR3 comprises 15 residues. The trim removed 3 bases at V and 4 bases at J, leaving 0 bases unmatched. CDR3 in amino acids: CASSELAGGTGELFF. CDR3 DNA sequence: TGTGCCAGCAGTGAACTAGCGGGGGGCACCGGGGAGCTGTTTTTT.

This clone was observed a handful of times. The chain has TRBV7-7 and TRBJ1-1; D perhaps matches TRBD1 (5 bases). The CDR3 has 13 amino acids. Germline V gives CDR1 SSHAT, CDR2 FNYEAQ (reference sequence). The DNA for the CDR3 is TGTGCTACTTCACAGGTGTCGACCACTGAAGCTTTCTTT. Its protein product is CATSQVSTTEAFF.

This clone was observed a few times. The gene calls are TRBV15 and TRBJ1-2; the D is unclear. Germline V lookup: CDR1 LNHNV, CDR2 YYDKDF (reference sequence). The V end lost 4 bases, the J end lost 6 bases, and 12 bases lay between the germline ends. CDR3 length: 13 amino acids. The CDR3 nucleotides read TGTGCCACCAGCAAGGAGGATCGCGATGGCTACACCTTC. It codes for CATSKEDRDGYTF.

The CDR3: CASSLSGTGSAGELFF. The DNA of the CDR3 is TGTGCCAGCAGCCTATCCGGGACAGGATCGGCCGGGGAGCTGTTTTTT. The chain couples TRBV7-9 to TRBJ2-2; 8 bases fit TRBD1. V trimming: 5 bases; J trimming: 6 bases; junction bases outside the gene matches: 11. This CDR3 region has 16 residues. Per germline, CDR1 SEHNR and CDR2 FQNEAQ (reference sequence).

The chain links TRBV9 to TRBJ2-3, with no clear D. From germline, CDR1 is SGDLS and CDR2 YYNGEE. This CDR3 spans 12 amino acids. Trimming removed 4 bases from V and 8 bases from J, with 11 bases in between. The CDR3 loop reads CASSPRTGTQYF. CDR3 bases: TGTGCCAGCAGCCCCCGTACGGGTACGCAGTATTTT.

This clone was recorded once. This CDR3 is CASSHRGVNTEAFF. The CDR3 coding sequence is TGTGCCAGTAGCCACAGGGGCGTAAACACTGAAGCTTTCTTT. The chain recombines TRBV19 with TRBJ1-1, with 7 nucleotides matching TRBD1. The V gene end was trimmed by 6 bases and the J gene end by 2 bases; junction bases not matched to a gene: 6. Per the germline V gene, CDR1 is LNHDA and CDR2 is SQIVND (reference sequence). The length of the CDR3 is 14 residues.

The chain couples TRBV5-8 to TRBJ2-2; 9 nucleotides agree with TRBD1. The CDR3 runs 15 residues. Per germline, CDR1 SGHTS and CDR2 YDEGEE. The ends lost 0 bases at V and 3 bases at J; junction bases unmatched: 0. The CDR3 here is CASSLGDRDTGELFF. The CDR3 coding sequence is TGTGCCAGCAGCTTGGGGGACAGGGACACCGGGGAGCTGTTTTTT.

This clone was seen once. One junction end does not reproduce the germline sequence, and a read error may be involved. The rearrangement links TRBV19 to TRBJ2-3; maybe TRBD2 (5 bases). From germline, CDR1 is LNHDA and CDR2 SQIVND (reference sequence). The CDR3 is made up of 13 amino acids. The DNA for the CDR3 is TGTGCCAGTGGTATACAAGAGGGAGATACGCAGTATTTT. Protein: CASGIQEGDTQYF.

The CDR3 DNA reads as TGTGCCAGCAGCCAACAGACTAGCGGGGGGGCCTACGAGCAGTACTTC. This encodes CASSQQTSGGAYEQYF. This chain connects TRBV4-2 to TRBJ2-7; 14 nucleotides line up with TRBD2. The V segment lost 2 bases and the J segment 2 bases; nucleotides outside the gene matches: 2. The CDR3 consists of 16 residues. Germline V lookup: CDR1 LGHNA, CDR2 YNFKEQ.

The chain links TRBV2 to TRBJ1-1; D call uncertain. V dropped 8 bases and J dropped 5 bases, with 6 bases sitting between them. The germline V gene encodes CDR1 SNHLY and CDR2 FYNNEI. The CDR3 is 10 amino acids. The CDR3 is CASDGTEAFF. The CDR3 nucleotides are TGTGCCAGCGATGGGACTGAAGCTTTCTTT.

In this sample, this clone turned up a few times. The chain carries TRBV18 and TRBJ2-1; D gene unclear. This CDR3 comprises 13 residues. Germline CDR1 is KGHSH and CDR2 is LQKENI. Trimming stripped 0 bases from V and 5 bases from J, with 5 bases between. The CDR3: CASSPPSNNEQFF. In nucleotides, the CDR3 is TGTGCCAGCTCACCACCGTCGAACAATGAGCAGTTCTTC.

The J gene is TRBJ2-5, the V gene TRBV5-1; TRBD1 agrees at 7 bases. CDR1 is SGHRS, CDR2 YFSETQ, per germline. This CDR3 comprises 15 residues. Trimming at V came to 4 bases and at J to 3 bases, leaving 9 bases not matched to a gene. CDR3 in DNA: TGCGCCAGCAGCCCTGATACAGGGGATGAAGAGACCCAGTACTTC. It encodes CASSPDTGDEETQYF.

CDR3 residues: CASSITRDYGYTF. The CDR3 bases are TGTGCCAGTAGTATCACCAGGGACTATGGCTACACCTTC. The V gene is TRBV19, the J gene TRBJ1-2; weak D call: TRBD1 (5 bases). Trimming removed 3 bases from V and 3 bases from J, with 8 bases in between. This CDR3 contains 13 residues. CDR1 is LNHDA and CDR2 is SQIVND in the germline V gene (reference sequence). The full variable domain, rest sourced from reference TRBV19 and TRBJ1-2, is DGGITQSPKYLFRKEGQNVTLSCEQNLNHDAMYWYRQDPGQGLRLIYYSQIVNDFQKGDIAEGYSVSREKKESFPLTVTSAQKNPTAFYLCASSITRDYGYTFGSGTRLTVV.

This clone was seen a handful of times. The chain couples TRBV6-5 to TRBJ2-1, with TRBD2 identical over 7 bases. Losses at the gene ends were 5 bases for V and 3 bases for J; bases not matched to a gene: 4. The CDR3 extends over 14 amino acids. CDR1 and CDR2 (germline): MNHEY, SVGAGI. CDR3 nucleotides: TGTGCCAGCAGTGCGGGAGCCGACTACAATGAGCAGTTCTTC. Translation: CASSAGADYNEQFF.

The chain employs TRBV18 and TRBJ2-2; D is undetermined. This CDR3 spans 14 amino acids. Trimming left V 2 bases short and J 9 bases short, with 13 bases between. The V gene's germline CDR1 is KGHSH and CDR2 LQKENI. CDR3 sequence (DNA): TGTGCCAGCTCACCAGGCTCCGCCGACCGGGAGCTGTTTTTT. This translates into CASSPGSADRELFF.

V and J are TRBV6-5 and TRBJ2-7; D may be TRBD2 (5 bases). Trimming cost V 5 bases and J 7 bases, with 12 bases left between them. The CDR3 has 12 residues. Germline V gene lookup returns CDR1 MNHEY and CDR2 SVGAGI. CDR3 in DNA: TGTGCCAGCAGTGAAAACCGGGATGAGCAGTACTTC. Protein sequence: CASSENRDEQYF.

The chain couples TRBV19 to TRBJ2-4; maybe TRBD1 (6 bases). The CDR3 consists of 18 residues. Trimming removed 1 base from V and 7 bases from J, with 23 bases in between. Germline CDR1 LNHDA, CDR2 SQIVND (reference sequence). The CDR3 sequence is CASSIAEQQGVGWNIQYF. As DNA, the CDR3 is TGTGCCAGTAGTATAGCGGAGCAACAGGGCGTTGGTTGGAACATTCAGTACTTC.

The sample holds one count of this clone. This chain links TRBV4-2 with TRBJ1-3, with 7 bases lining up with TRBD1. CDR3 size: 14 residues. Trimming cost V 4 bases and J 2 bases; bases outside gene matches: 2. CDR1 and CDR2 from the germline V gene are LGHNA and YNFKEQ. The CDR3 DNA is TGTGCCAGCAGCCCCGGACAGGCTGGAAACACCATATATTTT. This encodes CASSPGQAGNTIYF.

Within the sample, this clone is large. The rearrangement uses TRBV21-1 and TRBJ1-2; TRBD1, the table's D call, lacks a check against the DNA. TRBV21-1 is designated a pseudogene. The length of the CDR3 is 12 residues. CDR3 DNA: TGTGCCAGCAGCAATACAGGGCGAGGCTACACCTTC. Translated: CASSNTGRGYTF.

The chain recombines TRBV27 with TRBJ2-7; maybe TRBD1 (5 bases). The CDR3 sequence is 15 residues long. Deletions cut 5 bases from V and 3 bases from J, with 17 bases between. The germline V gene has CDR1 MNHEY and CDR2 SMNVEV (reference sequence). The CDR3 bases are TGTGCCAGCAGTACGCGGACACGGACCTACTACGAGCAGTACTTC. This translates into CASSTRTRTYYEQYF.

V gene TRBV11-2 combines with J gene TRBJ2-3; 8 nucleotides align to TRBD2. The germline CDR1 and CDR2 sequences are SGHAT and FQNNGV. V dropped 8 bases and J dropped 14; count of bases not matched to a gene: 9. The CDR3 is 11 residues long. The CDR3 region has the DNA TGTGCCAGCGTGAAGGGGACTAGTCGGTATTTT. Its protein is CASVKGTSRYF.

This clone has just one count. J is TRBJ2-7 and V is TRBV7-8; D ambiguous. V gave up 1 base and J gave up 4 bases, with 5 bases separating them. The CDR3 runs to 12 residues. CDR1 SGHVS and CDR2 FQNEAQ come from the germline V gene. CDR3 DNA sequence: TGTGCCAGCAGCTTAGGGTTTTACGAGCAGTACTTC. It specifies CASSLGFYEQYF.

The gene calls are TRBV6-6 and TRBJ2-3; possible D gene TRBD1, 6 bases. Trimming removed 6 bases at V and 8 bases at J, with 12 bases between. The germline V gene encodes CDR1 MNHNY and CDR2 SVGAGI (reference sequence). CDR3 length equals 12 residues. The CDR3 bases are TGTGCCAGCAGCTGGGGGCCAGCTACGCAGTATTTT. Its protein is CASSWGPATQYF.

This rearrangement joins TRBV14 to TRBJ1-2, with TRBD1 as a possible D gene (6 bases). This CDR3 has 13 residues. CDR1 is SGHDN, CDR2 FVKESK, per germline. V was clipped by 10 bases and J by 4 bases, with 16 bases between them. CDR3 amino acids: CAISRQAGYGYTF. CDR3 coding DNA: TGTGCCATTTCCCGACAGGCGGGCTATGGCTACACCTTC. Using reference TRBV14 and TRBJ1-2 for the parts outside the CDR3, the full variable domain is EAGVTQFPSHSVIEKGQTVTLRCDPISGHDNLYWYRRVMGKEIKFLLHFVKESKQDESGMPNNRFLAERTGGTYSTLKVQPAELEDSGVYFCAISRQAGYGYTFGSGTRLTVV.